This TCR beta chain was retrieved from a study of CD8 T cells in ankylosing spondylitis. Of note for this clonotype: What it binds is unknown. Sequence at one end of the junction differs from germline and may be a read error.

Study observations and caveats: Within ankylosing spondylitis blood, a TCR beta motif made up of eight highly homologous variants appeared to be characteristic.

The CDR3 extends over 15 amino acids. Germline assignment: CDR1 SGHAT and CDR2 FQNNGV. TCRdb reprocessed the 5' RACE reads via MiXCR and lists one record per CDR3 protein. The table lists a few hundred thousand distinct CDR3 sequences, approximately 20% of them singletons. The source of this sequence is a male donor with ankylosing spondylitis. The V call is TRBV11-2, the J call TRBJ1-5, with 8 bases that match TRBD1. Specimen: blood, either unsorted or a sorted T cell fraction (not recorded which). The CDR3 bases are TGTGCCAGCAGCCTAGACAGGGGCCAGAATCAGCCCCAGCATTTT. It codes for CASSLDRGQNQPQHF.